The subject of this entry is one TCR beta chain. The data are from a study of T-cell reconstitution after alpha-beta-depleted transplantation in children. The length of the CDR3 is 13 residues. The ends lost 4 bases at V and 6 bases at J; junction bases unmatched: 4. The germline CDR1 and CDR2 sequences are LGHNA and YNFKEQ. As it was prepared, the TCRbeta library received unique molecular identifiers. TCRdb re-analysed the PCR reads in MiXCR, keeping a single row per CDR3 protein. This table holds around 360,000 distinct CDR3 sequences, under 13% found once. Sequenced here: PBMCs from the stem cell graft donor, sampled from the stem cell graft. V is TRBV4-2 and J is TRBJ2-3; 7 positions match TRBD1. The source is a human donor who donated a stem cell graft to a child with acute lymphoblastic leukemia. Written as DNA, the CDR3 is TGTGCCAGCAGCCGTCGACAGGGTGATACGCAGTATTTT. This sequence encodes CASSRRQGDTQYF.